This T cell receptor beta chain was recovered during a study of regulatory T cells in long-lasting Graves disease. Study in general: Persistent Graves' disease denoted over 5 years of antithyroid drugs plus positive TSH receptor antibodies.

The CDR3 is 17 residues long. From germline, CDR1 is MDHEN and CDR2 SYDVKM. Trimming cost V 3 bases and J 5 bases, with 19 bases left between them. Ten or more counts support this clonotype. Building of the TCR beta libraries involved iRepertoire HTBI primers and Arm-PCR of CDR3 regions. From the multiplex PCR reads, TCRdb called clonotypes with MiXCR, one entry per CDR3 protein. Of some 330,000 distinct CDR3 sequences in the sample, roughly 25% are singletons; the top ten hold around a quarter. The time point here: persistent/refractory GD, antithyroid drugs over 5 years with positive TRAb. PBMC RNA served as the TCR library source.

The sequencing used peripheral blood mononuclear cells (PBMCs), collected when the disease was refractory, from a patient treated with antithyroid drugs. The chain couples TRBV28 to TRBJ2-2; a weak D match, TRBD2 (5 bases). This TCR derives from a woman aged 40-49 years with Graves disease. As DNA, the CDR3 is TGTGCCAGCAGTTTTCTCTTCGTCACTAGAGGGACCGGGGAGCTGTTTTTT. The encoded protein is CASSFLFVTRGTGELFF.